The entry below describes one T cell receptor beta chain. Its antigen remains unknown. The data are from a study of shared clonotypes between healthy human individuals. Overall study context: Researchers assigned three CD4 naive, three CD4 memory, two CD8 naive and one CD8 memory plate to each donor. Study findings and constraints: Depth was large, yet rarefaction showed that sorted-subset sequencing was incomplete.

The assay was run at deep level. Method: immunoSEQ multiplex PCR; TCRdb's copy keeps in-frame clones and lacks some. In the table there are over a million clones, 98% of which are singletons. The CDR3 spans 15 residues. The junction had 14 bases not matched to a gene; V was cut back by 5 bases and J by 11 bases. CDR1 is SEHNR, CDR2 FQNEAQ, per germline (reference sequence). This TCR was recovered from a man aged 25 to 40 in good health. The sequenced material came from naive CD4+ T cells sorted from blood. Stated subset: CD45RA+ positively selected. This chain connects TRBV7-9 to TRBJ2-7; TRBD1 matches 11 bases. Here the CDR3 reads CASSPTGGQGALEYF. CDR3 in DNA: TGTGCCAGCAGCCCCACCGGTGGACAGGGGGCGTTGGAGTACTTC.